Listed below are T cell receptor beta chains from one sample, sequenced in a study of OX40 agonist ivuxolimab in advanced cancers. The protocol was immunoSEQ multiplex PCR, while the TCRdb copy is restricted to in-frame clones and leaves out a portion. The sample includes 65,000 to 95,000 clones, around 80% of them seen just once. The sample here was CD4+ or CD8+ T cells sorted from blood, taken in a trial of the OX40 agonist ivuxolimab. These receptors were obtained from an adult with an advanced solid tumor such as melanoma, head and neck, liver or kidney cancer. CDR3s include the opening cysteine and the closing phenylalanine or tryptophan. A D gene is named only where the DNA matches it firmly. Clone size is stated in some rows and not others, as once, few, many or a class when expanded.

>-|TRBJ2-1|12|-|TRBV7-2
CASSLRGGEQFF
TGTGCCAGCAGCCTAAGGGGGGGTGAGCAGTTCTTC
>-|TRBJ2-1|14|-|TRBV9
CASSVLSDHNEQFF
TGTGCCAGCAGCGTTTTATCGGACCATAATGAGCAGTTCTTC
>-|TRBJ1-2|15|-|TRBV5-4
CASSGRGVQGNGYTF
TGTGCCAGCAGCGGGAGGGGAGTACAGGGAAATGGCTACACCTTC
>-|TRBJ1-5|16|-|TRBV7-2
CASSPTLTGRNQPQHF
TGTGCCAGCAGCCCCACGTTAACAGGTCGCAATCAGCCCCAGCATTTT
>-|TRBJ1-5|16|-|TRBV5-4
CASSLGGGWGNQPQHF
TGTGCCAGCAGCTTGGGCGGGGGTTGGGGAAATCAGCCCCAGCATTTT
>-|TRBJ1-3|15|-|TRBV7-2
CASSPSGGTGNTIYF
TGTGCCAGCAGCCCCTCCGGGGGGACTGGAAACACCATATATTTT
>-|TRBJ1-4|14|-|TRBV4-3
CASSQGRSNEKLFF
TGCGCCAGCAGCCAAGGACGCTCTAATGAAAAACTGTTTTTT
>-|TRBJ2-5|17|TRBD1|TRBV7-2
CASSPPGQGGGRETQYF
TGTGCCAGCAGCCCCCCGGGACAGGGGGGTGGCCGGGAGACCCAGTACTTC
>-|TRBJ1-3|11|-|TRBV28
CASSIGNTIYF
TGTGCCAGCAGTATTGGAAACACCATATATTTT
>-|TRBJ2-2|16|-|TRBV21-1
CASSTAGTANTGELFF
TGTGCCAGCAGCACAGCCGGGACTGCGAACACCGGGGAGCTGTTTTTT
>-|TRBJ1-5|15|-|TRBV5-8
CASSLLMAGDQPQHF
TGTGCCAGCAGCTTGTTGATGGCAGGGGATCAGCCCCAGCATTTT
>-|TRBJ2-3|14|-|TRBV6-1
CASSGYRKPDTQYF
TGTGCCAGCAGTGGGTACAGGAAACCAGATACGCAGTATTTT
>-|TRBJ1-5|14|TRBD1|TRBV5-6
CASSARGRNQPQHF
TGTGCCAGCAGCGCCAGGGGGCGAAATCAGCCCCAGCATTTT
>-|TRBJ2-6|15|-|TRBV19
CASGQLNSGANVLTF
TGTGCCAGTGGACAGCTGAACTCTGGGGCCAACGTCCTGACTTTC
>-|TRBJ2-7|13|-|TRBV6-1
CASILTGSYEQYF
TGTGCCAGCATTCTCACAGGCTCCTACGAGCAGTACTTC
>-|TRBJ2-3|17|-|TRBV15
CATSRGGFAGNTDTQYF
TGTGCCACCAGCAGAGGGGGTTTTGCGGGGAACACAGATACGCAGTATTTT
>once|TRBJ2-3|15|TRBD1|TRBV2
CASRAGQALGDTQYF
TGTGCCAGCAGGGCCGGACAGGCCTTGGGAGATACGCAGTATTTT
>once|TRBJ1-5|14|-|TRBV5-1
CASSPLTQDQPQHF
TGCGCCAGCAGCCCGTTGACGCAGGATCAGCCCCAGCATTTT
>few|TRBJ1-5|13|TRBD1|TRBV6-1
CASSSDRNQPQHF
TGTGCCAGCAGTTCGGACAGGAATCAGCCCCAGCATTTT
>-|TRBJ2-5|13|-|TRBV4-1
CASGGASEETQYF
TGCGCCAGTGGGGGCGCTTCGGAGGAGACCCAGTACTTC
>-|TRBJ2-3|17|TRBD2|TRBV10-3
CAISQGVAGGGTDTQYF
TGTGCCATCAGCCAGGGGGTAGCGGGGGGCGGCACAGATACGCAGTATTTT
>-|TRBJ2-5|16|TRBD2|TRBV5-1
CASSPSGLAGEETQYF
TGCGCCAGCAGCCCCTCAGGACTAGCGGGAGAGGAGACCCAGTACTTC
>-|TRBJ1-4|11|-|TRBV29-1
CSVGGAEKLFF
TGCAGCGTTGGGGGGGCTGAAAAACTGTTTTTT
>-|TRBJ2-7|11|-|TRBV6-6
CASRGSYEQYF
TGTGCCAGCAGGGGCTCCTACGAGCAGTACTTC
>-|TRBJ1-2|19|-|TRBV7-9
CASSSPPRVQLKGNYGYTF
TGTGCCAGCAGCTCCCCTCCTCGGGTCCAGCTAAAAGGGAACTATGGCTACACCTTC
>few|TRBJ1-2|15|TRBD1|TRBV19
CASSTGQGGTYGYTF
TGTGCCAGTAGTACCGGACAGGGAGGGACCTATGGCTACACCTTC
>-|TRBJ2-3|16|-|TRBV19
CASSIENRPGRDTQYF
TGTGCCAGTAGTATAGAGAACAGACCTGGTCGAGATACGCAGTATTTT
>-|TRBJ1-5|16|TRBD1|TRBV28
CASSLPSGQGNQPQHF
TGTGCCAGCAGTTTACCTTCGGGACAGGGGAATCAGCCCCAGCATTTT
>-|TRBJ1-1|15|-|TRBV28
CASSLSAGGATEAFF
TGTGCCAGCAGTTTATCTGCGGGAGGGGCCACTGAAGCTTTCTTT
>-|TRBJ2-5|15|TRBD1|TRBV28
CASTIGTGDGETQYF
TGTGCCAGCACCATAGGGACAGGGGATGGGGAGACCCAGTACTTC
>-|TRBJ2-7|15|TRBD2|TRBV6-5
CASRGTSGATYEQYF
TGTGCCAGCAGGGGAACTAGCGGGGCCACCTACGAGCAGTACTTC
>-|TRBJ1-6|15|-|TRBV9
CASSEQGTVNSPLHF
TGTGCCAGCAGCGAACAGGGTACCGTAAATTCACCCCTCCACTTT
>-|TRBJ1-2|14|-|TRBV30
CAWSPQTGNYGYTF
TGTGCCTGGAGTCCCCAAACAGGGAACTATGGCTACACCTTC
>-|TRBJ2-3|12|-|TRBV29-1
CSATAPGDTQYF
TGCAGCGCCACCGCTCCGGGGGATACGCAGTATTTT
>-|TRBJ2-5|13|-|TRBV7-9
CASSLFFRETQYF
TGTGCCAGCAGCTTATTTTTCCGAGAGACCCAGTACTTC
>-|TRBJ1-6|15|-|TRBV6-1
CASSEQTISNSPLHF
TGTGCCAGCAGTGAACAGACAATCTCTAATTCACCCCTCCACTTT
>once|TRBJ1-2|13|-|TRBV7-9
CASSPRGWGGYTF
TGTGCCAGCAGCCCCAGAGGGTGGGGTGGCTACACCTTC
>-|TRBJ2-2|16|-|TRBV2
CASSDPYRDATGELFF
TGTGCCAGCAGTGATCCCTACAGGGATGCCACCGGGGAGCTGTTTTTT
>-|TRBJ1-4|16|TRBD1|TRBV9
CASSAGVGTGNEKLFF
TGTGCCAGCAGCGCCGGGGTGGGGACAGGGAATGAAAAACTGTTTTTT
>once|TRBJ2-3|17|TRBD2|TRBV7-2
CASSLAMTSGRTDTQYF
TGTGCCAGCAGCTTAGCCATGACTAGCGGGAGGACAGATACGCAGTATTTT
>-|TRBJ1-3|16|-|TRBV5-6
CASSPWSARSGNTIYF
TGTGCCAGCAGCCCTTGGTCGGCACGCTCTGGAAACACCATATATTTT
>-|TRBJ1-6|14|-|TRBV21-1
CASSKGQVNSPLHF
TGTGCCAGCAGCAAAGGACAGGTCAATTCACCCCTCCACTTT
>once|TRBJ1-1|14|-|TRBV18
CASSLEPRGTEAFF
TGTGCCAGCTCACTGGAACCTCGCGGCACTGAAGCTTTCTTT
>-|TRBJ1-2|15|-|TRBV28
CASSLRTARSYGYTF
TGTGCCAGCAGTCTGAGGACAGCGAGAAGCTATGGCTACACCTTC
>-|TRBJ2-3|16|TRBD2|TRBV11-2
CASSLISGIASDTQYF
TGTGCCAGCAGCCTAATTAGCGGGATTGCGTCAGATACGCAGTATTTT
>-|TRBJ2-7|13|-|TRBV5-4
CASSLVWGDEQYF
TGTGCCAGCAGCTTGGTTTGGGGCGACGAGCAGTACTTC
>-|TRBJ1-1|15|-|TRBV19
CASSSPRGGNTEAFF
TGTGCCAGTAGTAGCCCCCGTGGGGGGAACACTGAAGCTTTCTTT
>-|TRBJ2-1|13|-|TRBV18
CASSLVGLNEQFF
TGTGCCAGCTCACTGGTGGGTTTGAATGAGCAGTTCTTC
>-|TRBJ2-7|14|-|TRBV5-4
CASSLGQVYYEQYF
TGTGCCAGCAGCTTGGGACAGGTGTACTACGAGCAGTACTTC
>few|TRBJ1-2|12|-|TRBV28
CASSSPGSGYTF
TGTGCCAGCAGTTCCCCAGGAAGTGGCTACACCTTC
>-|TRBJ2-5|13|-|TRBV7-2
CASSLGPQETQYF
TGTGCCAGCAGCTTAGGGCCCCAAGAGACCCAGTACTTC
>-|TRBJ2-2|12|-|TRBV14
CASSLQGGELFF
TGTGCCAGCAGCCTTCAGGGCGGGGAGCTGTTTTTT
>-|TRBJ2-3|15|-|TRBV9
CASSVSALRRDTQYF
TGTGCCAGCAGCGTATCGGCTTTGCGTCGGGATACGCAGTATTTT
>few|TRBJ2-7|13|-|TRBV6-5
CASSWGGPYEQYF
TGTGCCAGCAGTTGGGGGGGGCCCTACGAGCAGTACTTC
>few|TRBJ2-7|11|-|TRBV20-1
CSAEGVAEQYF
TGCAGTGCTGAGGGAGTGGCCGAGCAGTACTTC
>once|TRBJ1-2|15|-|TRBV6-1
CASTAPGTGLYGYTF
TGTGCCAGTACAGCTCCAGGGACGGGCCTATATGGCTACACCTTC
>-|TRBJ2-5|12|-|TRBV30
CAWSAAPETQYF
TGTGCCTGGAGTGCTGCCCCGGAGACCCAGTACTTC
>-|TRBJ1-2|13|-|TRBV28
CASSAAFAYGYTF
TGTGCCAGCAGTGCGGCATTCGCCTATGGCTACACCTTC